This T cell receptor beta chain was recovered during a study of blood T cell repertoires in COVID-19. How the authors handled the data: It was from reference gene primer amplification that nucleated cell counts were estimated. Produced via immunoSEQ multiplex PCR; TCRdb's table is partial and in-frame only. For V, J and clone size, that table is used; D and trimming come from the DNA. The table shows just over 300,000 clones, with around 90% occurring only once. Those enrolled, adults aged roughly 18 to 90 years, came from 24 US areas. There are 14 residues in the CDR3. The V end was cut by 7 bases, the J end by 6 bases, with 18 bases between. CDR1 and CDR2 (germline): MDHEN, SYDVKM.

The sequencing sample was made of PBMCs or T cells enriched from blood (not recorded which). The V and J genes are TRBV28 and TRBJ1-1; D remains unclear. The receptor was derived from a woman between 18 and 30 years old with acute COVID-19. CDR3 sequence: CASTRSGVVPEAFF. In DNA, the CDR3 is TGTGCCAGCACCCGTTCGGGAGTTGTACCTGAAGCTTTCTTT.